This T cell receptor beta chain was retrieved from a study of cytomegalovirus exposure and HLA in healthy donors. As regards this clone: Its target is unknown.

Trimming stripped 5 bases from V and 6 bases from J, with 14 bases between. The CDR3 runs 14 residues. Germline-derived CDR1 and CDR2 are MDHEN and SYDVKM. PCR involved 60 Vbeta and 13 Jbeta primers. Generated by immunoSEQ multiplex PCR, the TCRdb table keeps only in-frame clones and is missing some. The sample lists 150,000 to 200,000 clones, around 82% occurring once. Study-level findings and limits: Differences between HLA loci emerged in a later analysis of TCR association rates, with DRB1 most and HLA-C fewest. The HLA-A and HLA-B alleles of most subjects were reportedly predicted accurately from TCR beta sequences. The productive fraction for most TCR beta V segments was about 87% or about 30% in an earlier analysis. Across donors, most TCRs were seen rarely, yet some public ones were widespread.

This clonotype was sampled from a boy between 5 and 17 years old in good health and CMV-seronegative. Sequenced input: PBMCs. V gene TRBV28 combines with J gene TRBJ1-3, with D uncertain. The CDR3 DNA is TGTGCCAGCAGTCCCGCGGGGTTGGAAAACACCATATATTTT. It specifies CASSPAGLENTIYF.